A single sample gave rise to the 9 T cell receptor beta chains below, sequenced in a study of blood T cells in healthy people across ages. Alongside a J-beta primer mix, a sample-barcoded 5' primer served in a second PCR lasting about 7 to 11 cycles. Each CDR3 protein gets one entry after TCRdb re-called the 5' RACE reads with MiXCR. This sample has roughly 680,000 distinct CDR3 sequences, with over 40% found just once. Specimen: blood. Receptors were obtained from a woman over 75 in good health.

The chain has TRBV29-1 and TRBJ2-1, with 9 bases matching TRBD1. V lost 5 bases, J lost 8 bases, and 16 bases stayed unmatched. This CDR3 region has 16 residues. The germline CDR1 and CDR2 sequences are SQVTM and ANQGSEA. The CDR3 DNA reads TGCAGCGTTCAGGGACAGGGAGAGGGGTGGATGGATGAGCAGTTCTTC. This gives the protein CSVQGQGEGWMDEQFF.

Here the CDR3 DNA reads TGTGCCGCCCGGGACAGGGATCCCGAGCAGTACTTC. Amino acid sequence: CAARDRDPEQYF. V usage is TRBV10-3 and J usage is TRBJ2-4, with TRBD1 matching 9 bases. TRBJ2-7 explains the end of the DNA better; the J call may be wrong. The germline gives CDR1 ENHRY, CDR2 SYGVKD. The CDR3 runs to 12 residues.

About this clonotype: One base away lies a much larger clone, so this may be a sequencing read error. This chain connects TRBV5-1 to TRBJ2-3; D may be TRBD2 (6 bases). The CDR3 has 13 amino acids. Germline V lookup: CDR1 SGHRS, CDR2 YFSETQ. The DNA of the CDR3 is TGCGCCAGCGCGGGACTTCCCACAGGTACGCAGTATTTT. It is translated as CASAGLPTGTQYF.

This clonotype occurred many times. The chain carries TRBV20-1 and TRBJ1-2; D unresolved. Trimming cost V 1 base and J 1 base, with 10 bases left between them. Germline lookup yields CDR1 DFQATT and CDR2 SNEGSKA (reference sequence). The length of the CDR3 is 14 residues. CDR3 DNA: TGCAGTGCTAGAGCCGGGATGGGTAACTATGGCTACACCTTC. It yields the protein CSARAGMGNYGYTF.

The chain uses TRBV12-3 or TRBV12-4 and TRBJ1-5; 9 bases map to TRBD1. This CDR3 spans 15 amino acids. The V gene end was trimmed by 7 bases and the J gene end by 2 bases; junction bases not matched to a gene: 6. The chain's CDR3 is CASTQGQGGNQPQHF. In nucleotides, the CDR3 is TGTGCCAGCACCCAGGGACAGGGAGGCAATCAGCCCCAGCATTTT.

This clonotype has just one count. The genes are TRBV29-1 and TRBJ2-1; TRBD2 agrees at 15 bases. Germline CDR1 is SQVTM and CDR2 is ANQGSEA. The CDR3 loop spans 17 amino acids. Unmatched junction bases numbered 7, after V lost 7 bases and J lost 0 bases. The CDR3: CSAGGLAGGSSYNEQFF. Written as DNA, the CDR3 is TGCAGCGCCGGGGGACTAGCGGGAGGAAGCTCCTACAATGAGCAGTTCTTC.

The V and J genes are TRBV10-3 and TRBJ2-6, with 7 bases identical to TRBD1. CDR3 length equals 18 residues. Germline V lookup: CDR1 ENHRY, CDR2 SYGVKD. V trimming: 10 bases; J trimming: 2 bases; junction bases outside the gene matches: 17. The CDR3 bases are TGTGCCACCAGCCTGTCCAGGGGGTTGTGGGCTGGGGCCAACGTCCTGACTTTC. Protein: CATSLSRGLWAGANVLTF.

Concerning this clonotype itself: A much larger clone sits a single nucleotide away, making a read error possible. The chain is built from TRBV13 and TRBJ2-7; tentatively, D is TRBD1 or TRBD2 (5 bases each). Germline CDR1 reads PRHDT; CDR2 reads FYEKMQ (reference sequence). The CDR3 is made up of 16 amino acids. CDR3 region: CTSSFGDLQSSYEQYF. For the CDR3, the DNA is TGTACCAGCAGCTTCGGGGACCTCCAAAGCTCCTACGAGCAGTACTTC.

This clonotype was recorded only once. The V call is TRBV11-3, the J call TRBJ2-5, with 10 bases lining up with TRBD2. Germline CDR1 and CDR2: SGHNT and YENEEA. The J segment lost 4 bases and the V segment lost 4 bases, leaving 6 bases of the junction unmatched. CDR3 length: 15 residues. The CDR3 nucleotides read TGTGCCAGCAGCTCGCTGACTAGCGGGCGAGAGACCCAGTACTTC. Its translation: CASSSLTSGRETQYF. The whole variable domain, filled in from reference TRBV11-3 and TRBJ2-5, reads EAGVVQSPRYKIIEKKQPVAFWCNPISGHNTLYWYLQNLGQGPELLIRYENEEAVDDSQLPKDRFSAERLKGVDSTLKIQPAELGDSAVYLCASSSLTSGRETQYFGPGTRLLVL.